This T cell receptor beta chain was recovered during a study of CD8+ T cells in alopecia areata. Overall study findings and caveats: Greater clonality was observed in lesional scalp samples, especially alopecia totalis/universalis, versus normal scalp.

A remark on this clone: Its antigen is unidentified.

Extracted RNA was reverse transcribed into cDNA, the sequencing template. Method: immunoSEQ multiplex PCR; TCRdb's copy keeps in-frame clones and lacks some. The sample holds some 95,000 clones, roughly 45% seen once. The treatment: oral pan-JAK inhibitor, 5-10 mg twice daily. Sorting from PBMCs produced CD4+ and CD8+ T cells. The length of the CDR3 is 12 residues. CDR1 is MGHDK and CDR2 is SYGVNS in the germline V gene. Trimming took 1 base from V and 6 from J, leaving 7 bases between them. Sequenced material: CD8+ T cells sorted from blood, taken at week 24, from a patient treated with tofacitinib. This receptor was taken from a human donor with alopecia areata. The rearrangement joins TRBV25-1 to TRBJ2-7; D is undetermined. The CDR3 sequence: CASSESHLEQYF. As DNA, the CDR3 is TGTGCCAGCAGTGAATCTCATCTCGAGCAGTACTTC.